The 9 T cell receptor beta chains below all came from one sample that was sequenced in a study of T cell responses to AZD1222 COVID-19 vaccine. Profiling relied on immunoSEQ multiplex PCR, and the TCRdb table lists in-frame clones only, not all of them. Here the sample spans about 160,000 clones, 92% being singletons. Here the sequenced sample was peripheral blood, taken 28 days after the second AZD1222 dose. Receptors originate from an adult who received the AZD1222 COVID-19 vaccine.

This clone was found once. The chain recombines TRBV7-6 with TRBJ2-6; D ambiguous. Germline CDR1 reads SGHVS; CDR2 reads FNYEAQ. CDR3 length equals 12 residues. Trimming took 6 bases from V and 17 from J, leaving 17 bases between them. The CDR3 DNA reads as TGTGCCAGCAGTCTGGACGCCCGTACCTTGACTTTC. Protein: CASSLDARTLTF. Full variable domain (missing parts from reference TRBV7-6 and TRBJ2-6): GAGVSQSPRYKVTKRGQDVALRCDPISGHVSLYWYRQALGQGPEFLTYFNYEAQQDKSGLPNDRFSAERPEGSISTLTIQRTEQRDSAMYRCASSLDARTLTFGAGSRLTVL.

V is TRBV4-3 and J is TRBJ2-7; D assignment may be TRBD1 or TRBD2 (5 bases each). Germline-derived CDR1 and CDR2 are LGHNA and YSLEER. V dropped 1 base and J dropped 3 bases, with 10 bases sitting between them. This CDR3 is 14 amino acids long. Here the CDR3 DNA reads TGCGCCAGCAGCCAAGGGGGGTGGGACTACGAGCAGTACTTC. Protein product: CASSQGGWDYEQYF.

CDR3 in amino acids: CASSRTGRDSPLHF. Here the CDR3 DNA reads TGTGCCAGCAGCCGGACAGGGAGGGATTCACCCCTCCACTTT. J is TRBJ1-6 and V is TRBV3-1 (or the pseudogene TRBV3-2); 8 bases align to TRBD1. With V trimmed by 4 bases and J by 8 bases, 4 bases remained unmatched. The germline V gene has CDR1 LGHDT and CDR2 YNNKEL (reference sequence). CDR3 length: 14 amino acids.

This clone was counted once. The chain joins TRBV19 to TRBJ1-2; unclear D gene. The CDR3 runs to 17 residues. Trimming pared 5 bases from V and 5 bases from J, leaving 24 bases between. Germline V gene lookup returns CDR1 LNHDA and CDR2 SQIVND (reference sequence). The CDR3 sequence is CASSQPKETGQWYGYTF. For the CDR3, the DNA is TGTGCCAGTAGTCAACCTAAGGAAACCGGCCAATGGTATGGCTACACCTTC.

The chain combines TRBV4-2 with TRBJ2-2; D remains ambiguous. The CDR3 has 13 amino acids. V lost 1 base to trimming and J lost 6 bases, with 6 bases between them. The germline gives CDR1 LGHNA, CDR2 YNFKEQ. This CDR3 reads CASSQVFAGELFF. As DNA, the CDR3 is TGTGCCAGCAGCCAAGTTTTCGCCGGGGAGCTGTTTTTT.

Comment on this clone: Additional DNA sequences in this sample encode the identical CDR3. The chain couples TRBV20-1 to TRBJ1-5; possible D gene TRBD1, 6 bases. Trimming took off 3 bases at V and 7 bases at J, with 7 bases between the two ends. This CDR3 comprises 11 residues. Germline V gene data show CDR1 as DFQATT and CDR2 as SNEGSKA (reference sequence). Here the CDR3 reads CSASGGQPQHF. In DNA, the CDR3 is TGCAGTGCTAGCGGGGGCCAGCCCCAGCATTTT.

The CDR3: CASGLEPGAEAFF. CDR3 DNA: TGTGCTAGTGGTTTGGAACCAGGGGCTGAAGCTTTCTTT. The J gene is TRBJ1-1, the V gene TRBV12-5; D possibly corresponds to TRBD1 (6 bases). This CDR3 contains 13 residues. Germline CDR1 and CDR2: LGHNT and FRNRAP. Trimming removed 1 base from V and 6 bases from J, with 9 bases in between.

V gene TRBV10-1 combines with J gene TRBJ2-1; unclear D gene. The CDR3 consists of 13 residues. V was shortened by 0 bases and J by 12 bases, with 12 bases between the two germline ends. Germline loops: CDR1 WNHNN, CDR2 SYGVQD (reference sequence). This CDR3 is CASSESTHGSQFF. DNA of the CDR3: TGCGCCAGCAGTGAGTCGACTCATGGCTCGCAGTTCTTC.

In nucleotides, the CDR3 is TGTGCCACCACCATTGGGGGGGCGCGGTTGGGGCTGGGCACAGATACGCAGTATTTT. It encodes CATTIGGARLGLGTDTQYF. The chain combines TRBV19 with TRBJ2-3; D perhaps matches TRBD2 (7 bases). V was shortened by 10 bases and J by 1 base, with 30 bases between the two germline ends. CDR3 length: 19 residues. Germline V gene lookup returns CDR1 LNHDA and CDR2 SQIVND (reference sequence). Supplemented by reference TRBV19 and TRBJ2-3, the full variable domain reads DGGITQSPKYLFRKEGQNVTLSCEQNLNHDAMYWYRQDPGQGLRLIYYSQIVNDFQKGDIAEGYSVSREKKESFPLTVTSAQKNPTAFYLCATTIGGARLGLGTDTQYFGPGTRLTVL.